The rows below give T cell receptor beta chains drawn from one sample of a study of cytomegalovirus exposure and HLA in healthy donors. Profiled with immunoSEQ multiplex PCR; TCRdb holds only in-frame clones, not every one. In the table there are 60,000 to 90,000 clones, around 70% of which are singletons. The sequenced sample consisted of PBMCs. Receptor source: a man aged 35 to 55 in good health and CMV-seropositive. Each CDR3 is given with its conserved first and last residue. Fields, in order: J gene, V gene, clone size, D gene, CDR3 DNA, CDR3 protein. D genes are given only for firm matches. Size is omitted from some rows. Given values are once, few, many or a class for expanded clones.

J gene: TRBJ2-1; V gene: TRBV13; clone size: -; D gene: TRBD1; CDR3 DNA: TGTGCCAGCAGCTCCCGGGACAGGGCCTACAATGAGCAGTTCTTC; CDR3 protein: CASSSRDRAYNEQFF
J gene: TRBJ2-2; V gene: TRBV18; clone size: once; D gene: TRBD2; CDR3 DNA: TGTGCCAGCTCTGGGACTAGCGGGGACACCGGGGAGCTGTTTTTT; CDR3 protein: CASSGTSGDTGELFF
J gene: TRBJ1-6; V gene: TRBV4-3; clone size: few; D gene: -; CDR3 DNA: TGCGCCAGCAGCCAAGATCTGAGGGACTGGGATTCACCCCTCCACTTT; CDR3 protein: CASSQDLRDWDSPLHF
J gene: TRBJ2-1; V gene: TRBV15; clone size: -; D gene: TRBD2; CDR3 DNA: TGTGCCACCAGGGGTGGCGGGGGAGGGTCGTACAATGAGCAGTTCTTC; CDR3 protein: CATRGGGGGSYNEQFF
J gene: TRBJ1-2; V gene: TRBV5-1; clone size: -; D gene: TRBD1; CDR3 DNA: TGCGCCAGCAGCTGGGGGGACAGGGAAGCTAACTATGGCTACACCTTC; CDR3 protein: CASSWGDREANYGYTF
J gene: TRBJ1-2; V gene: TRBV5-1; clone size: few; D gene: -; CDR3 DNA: TGCGCCAGCAGCTTGGCCGGCAGGGAAGGGGATGGCTACACCTTC; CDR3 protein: CASSLAGREGDGYTF
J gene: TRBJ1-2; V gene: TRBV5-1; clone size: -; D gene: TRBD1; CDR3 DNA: TGCGCCAGCAGCGCCAGACAGGGTTTGGGTGGCTACACCTTC; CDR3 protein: CASSARQGLGGYTF
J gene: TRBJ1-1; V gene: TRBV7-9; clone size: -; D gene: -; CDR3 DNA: TGTGCCAGCAGCATAACAACGAACACTGAAGCTTTCTTT; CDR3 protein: CASSITTNTEAFF
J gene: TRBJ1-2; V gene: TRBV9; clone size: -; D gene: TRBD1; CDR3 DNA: TGTGCCAGCAGCGTAGCGGATCGGACAGGGGGCTACACCTTC; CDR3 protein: CASSVADRTGGYTF
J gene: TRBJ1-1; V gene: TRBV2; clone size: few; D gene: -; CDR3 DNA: TGTGCCAGCAGTGGACAGGCGAACACTGAAGCTTTCTTT; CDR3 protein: CASSGQANTEAFF
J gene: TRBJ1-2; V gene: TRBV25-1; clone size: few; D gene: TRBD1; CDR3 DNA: TGTGCCAGCAGTGAAGAGGGGAAGGGGGCTCAAGGCTACACCTTC; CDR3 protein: CASSEEGKGAQGYTF
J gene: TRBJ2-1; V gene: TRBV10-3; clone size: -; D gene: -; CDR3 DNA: TGTGCCATCAGTGAGTCTTGGGCTAGCGATGAGCAGTTCTTC; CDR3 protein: CAISESWASDEQFF
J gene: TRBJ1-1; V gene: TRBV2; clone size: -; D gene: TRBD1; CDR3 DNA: TGTGCCAGCAGAACCGGGACAGGGGTTCGGGCTTTCTTT; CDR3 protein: CASRTGTGVRAFF
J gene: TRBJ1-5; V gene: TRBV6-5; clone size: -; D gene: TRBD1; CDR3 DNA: TGTGCCAGCAGTCCCGTCGGACAGGGCAATCAGCCCCAGCATTTT; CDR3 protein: CASSPVGQGNQPQHF
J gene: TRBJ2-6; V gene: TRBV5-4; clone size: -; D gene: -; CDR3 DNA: TGTGCCAGCAGCTCGGGTGGGGGCGCAGGTGGGGCCAACGTCCTGACTTTC; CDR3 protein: CASSSGGGAGGANVLTF
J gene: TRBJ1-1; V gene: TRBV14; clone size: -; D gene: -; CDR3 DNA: TGTGCCAGCAGCCAGTTTACGGGGGGAAGAACTGAAGCTTTCTTT; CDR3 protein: CASSQFTGGRTEAFF
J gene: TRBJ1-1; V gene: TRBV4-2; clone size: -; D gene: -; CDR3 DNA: TGTGCCAGCAGATGGGGACAACCGAACACTGAAGCTTTCTTT; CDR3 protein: CASRWGQPNTEAFF
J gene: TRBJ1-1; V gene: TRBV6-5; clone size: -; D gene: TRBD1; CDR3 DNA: TGTGCCAGCGAAACAGACAGGGGTTTGGGAGAGGCTTTCTTT; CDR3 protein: CASETDRGLGEAFF
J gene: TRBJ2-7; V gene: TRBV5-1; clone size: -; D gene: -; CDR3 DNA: TGCGCCAGCAGCTTGGAAGGGGCATTTGATCGCGAGCAGTACTTC; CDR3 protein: CASSLEGAFDREQYF
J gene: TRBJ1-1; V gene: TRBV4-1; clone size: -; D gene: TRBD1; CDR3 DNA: TGCGCCAGCAGCCAAGATCCTGGGACAGGGAACACTGAAGCTTTCTTT; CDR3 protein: CASSQDPGTGNTEAFF
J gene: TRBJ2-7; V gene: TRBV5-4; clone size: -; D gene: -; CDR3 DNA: TGTGCCAGCAGCTTGAGGCGGGTTAGCTCCTACGAGCAGTACTTC; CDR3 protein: CASSLRRVSSYEQYF
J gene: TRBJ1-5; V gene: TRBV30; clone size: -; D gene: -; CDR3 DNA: TGTGCCTGGGGGGTTCAGGGGAGCAATCAGCCCCAGCATTTT; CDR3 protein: CAWGVQGSNQPQHF
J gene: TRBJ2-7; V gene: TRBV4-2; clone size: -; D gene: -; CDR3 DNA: TGTGCCAGCAGCCCCCGGGTCTCTTACGAGCAGTACTTC; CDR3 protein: CASSPRVSYEQYF
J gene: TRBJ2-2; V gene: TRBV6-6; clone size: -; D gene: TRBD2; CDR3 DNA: TGTGCCAGCAGTTTGAGCGGGGGCTACACCGGGGAGCTGTTTTTT; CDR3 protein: CASSLSGGYTGELFF
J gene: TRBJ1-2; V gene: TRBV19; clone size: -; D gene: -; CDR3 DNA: TGTGCCAGTAGTACCGACAGGAACTATGGCTACACCTTC; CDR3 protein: CASSTDRNYGYTF
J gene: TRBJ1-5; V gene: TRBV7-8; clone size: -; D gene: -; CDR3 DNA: TGTGCCAGCAGCCCCCGGACGGGGTTTAGCAATCAGCCCCAGCATTTT; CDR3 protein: CASSPRTGFSNQPQHF
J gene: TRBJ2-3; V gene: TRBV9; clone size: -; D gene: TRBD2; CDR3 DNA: TGTGCCAGCAGCCCCCGACTAGCGGGGTCTGCAGATACGCAGTATTTT; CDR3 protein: CASSPRLAGSADTQYF
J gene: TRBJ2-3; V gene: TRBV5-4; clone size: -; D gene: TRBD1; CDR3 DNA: TGTGCCAGCAGCTCTGGGACAGGGCGCACAGATACGCAGTATTTT; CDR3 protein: CASSSGTGRTDTQYF
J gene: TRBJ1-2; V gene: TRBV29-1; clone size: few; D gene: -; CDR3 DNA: TGCAGCGTTGAACCAGGGGATTGGGGCTACACCTTC; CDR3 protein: CSVEPGDWGYTF
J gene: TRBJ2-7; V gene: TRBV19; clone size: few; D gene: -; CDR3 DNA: TGTGCCAGTAGTAGCATTCAGGGGTCCTCCTACGAGCAGTACTTC; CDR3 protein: CASSSIQGSSYEQYF
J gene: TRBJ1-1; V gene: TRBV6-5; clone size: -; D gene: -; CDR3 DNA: TGTGCCAGCCTTAAGAAAGGGGACACTGAAGCTTTCTTT; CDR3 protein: CASLKKGDTEAFF
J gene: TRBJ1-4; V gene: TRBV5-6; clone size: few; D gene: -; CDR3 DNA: TGTGCCAGCAGCTTGATCGGGGCAACTAATGAAAAACTGTTTTTT; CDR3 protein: CASSLIGATNEKLFF
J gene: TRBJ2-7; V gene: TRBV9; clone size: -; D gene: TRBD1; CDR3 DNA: TGTGCCAGCAGCGTAGCGGGGGGACAGGGTCCCTACGAGCAGTACTTC; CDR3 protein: CASSVAGGQGPYEQYF
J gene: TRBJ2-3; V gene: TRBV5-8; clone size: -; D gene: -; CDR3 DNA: TGTGCCAGCAGCTTGGACCGGGGGAGGGATACGCAGTATTTT; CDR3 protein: CASSLDRGRDTQYF
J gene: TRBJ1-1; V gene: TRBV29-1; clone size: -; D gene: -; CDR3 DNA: TGCAGCATCATCCCAGGGACTGAAGCTTTCTTT; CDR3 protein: CSIIPGTEAFF
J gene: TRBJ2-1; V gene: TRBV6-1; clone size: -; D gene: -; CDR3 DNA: TGTGCCAGCAGTGAGATTAGAGGGAGGTTAGGTGAGCAGTTCTTC; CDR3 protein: CASSEIRGRLGEQFF
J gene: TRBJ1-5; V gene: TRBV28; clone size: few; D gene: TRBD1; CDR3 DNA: TGTGCCAGCAGGGGACAGGGGTGGAATCAGCCCCAGCATTTT; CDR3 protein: CASRGQGWNQPQHF
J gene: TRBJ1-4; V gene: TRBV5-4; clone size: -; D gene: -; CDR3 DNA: TGTGCCAGCAGCTTGGGGGGGCTGGGCGGTGAAAAACTGTTTTTT; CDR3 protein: CASSLGGLGGEKLFF
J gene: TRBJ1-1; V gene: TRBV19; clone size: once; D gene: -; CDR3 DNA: TGTGCCAGTAGTACCCCCGGACAGTTCATGAACACTGAAGCTTTCTTT; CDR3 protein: CASSTPGQFMNTEAFF
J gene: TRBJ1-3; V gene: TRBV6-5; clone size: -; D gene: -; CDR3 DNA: TGTGCCAGCAGATCGAGCGGAAACACCATATATTTT; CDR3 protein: CASRSSGNTIYF
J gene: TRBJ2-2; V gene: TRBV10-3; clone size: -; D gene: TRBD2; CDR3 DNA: TGTGCCATCACGGGGGAGGGCACCGGGGAGCTGTTTTTT; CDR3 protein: CAITGEGTGELFF
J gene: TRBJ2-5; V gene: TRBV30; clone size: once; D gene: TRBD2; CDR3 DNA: TGTGCCTGGAGCCTACTAGCGGGGGAGGCCCAGTACTTC; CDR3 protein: CAWSLLAGEAQYF
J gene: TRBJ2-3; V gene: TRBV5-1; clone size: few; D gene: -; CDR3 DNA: TGCGCCAGCAGCTCCCTCAGGGTTGGGGCCCAAGATACGCAGTATTTT; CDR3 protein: CASSSLRVGAQDTQYF
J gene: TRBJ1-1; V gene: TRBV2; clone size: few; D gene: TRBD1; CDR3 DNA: TGTGCCAGCAATGGACAGGGGAACACTGAAGCTTTCTTT; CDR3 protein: CASNGQGNTEAFF
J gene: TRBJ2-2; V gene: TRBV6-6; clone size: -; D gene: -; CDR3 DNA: TGTGCCAGCAGTTACTTCCCGGGTGGCGGGGAGCTGTTTTTT; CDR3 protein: CASSYFPGGGELFF
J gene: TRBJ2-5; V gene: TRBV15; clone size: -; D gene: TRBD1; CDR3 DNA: TGTGCCACCAGCAGAGGACAGGGAGAAGAGACCCAGTACTTC; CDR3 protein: CATSRGQGEETQYF
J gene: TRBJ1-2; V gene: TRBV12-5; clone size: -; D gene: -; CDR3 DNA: TGTGCTAGTGGTTTGGAGAGAGTGTCCTCGGGCTACACCTTC; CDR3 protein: CASGLERVSSGYTF